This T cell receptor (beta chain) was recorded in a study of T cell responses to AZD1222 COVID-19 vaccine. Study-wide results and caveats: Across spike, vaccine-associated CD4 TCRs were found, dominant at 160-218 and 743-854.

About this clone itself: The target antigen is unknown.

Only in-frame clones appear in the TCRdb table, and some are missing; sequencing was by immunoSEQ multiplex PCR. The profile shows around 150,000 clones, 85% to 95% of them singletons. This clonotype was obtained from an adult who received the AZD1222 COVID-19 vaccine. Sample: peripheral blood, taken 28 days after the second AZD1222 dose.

The CDR3: CSVEDTTSGAVYTF. The CDR3 nucleotides are TGCAGCGTTGAAGATACGACCTCAGGGGCCGTCTACACCTTC. The V gene is TRBV29-1, the J gene TRBJ1-2, with a weak D call TRBD1 (6 bases). CDR1 and CDR2 (germline): SQVTM, ANQGSEA. The V and J ends lost 0 bases and 10 bases respectively, with 18 bases between them. This CDR3 is built from 14 residues.